The 7 T cell receptor beta chains below all came from one sample that was sequenced in a study of shared clonotypes between healthy human individuals (dated by TCRdb to 2018 to 2021). The library was generated by the immunoSEQ multiplex PCR assay. The table was pulled from immuneACCESS by TCRdb, which kept in-frame rearrangements only. Such tables lose some clones; where checked, under half of the loss comes from unresolved V genes, and the rest has no known cause. This sample holds more than 1 million clones; approximately 80% were observed only once. About 0.52% of the sample is in the top ten clones. Sequenced input: memory CD4+ T cells from PBMCs. In light of the paper, this sample's cell subset or site label describes: CD45RA-negative fraction. The receptors originated from a man younger than 35 in good health. Some clones in this sample may be carry-over from other donors' samples.

This clone was observed a few times. The CDR3 bases are TGTGCCAGTTCACCTACAACTAATGAAAAACTGTTTTTT. Amino acid sequence: CASSPTTNEKLFF. The V and J genes are TRBV19 and TRBJ1-4; D ambiguous. The CDR3 has 13 amino acids. V lost 8 bases and J 0 bases, leaving 7 bases between the germline ends. Germline V gives CDR1 LNHDA, CDR2 SQIVND (reference sequence). Full variable domain (remainder filled in from reference TRBV19 and TRBJ1-4): DGGITQSPKYLFRKEGQNVTLSCEQNLNHDAMYWYRQDPGQGLRLIYYSQIVNDFQKGDIAEGYSVSREKKESFPLTVTSAQKNPTAFYLCASSPTTNEKLFFGSGTQLSVL.

As for this clone: With only one base between it and a far larger clone, this is likely a read error. The J gene is TRBJ1-2, the V gene TRBV6-1, with 7 nucleotides matching TRBD1. This CDR3 is built from 15 residues. V shed 9 bases, J shed 8 bases, and the junction held 18 bases outside the gene matches. Germline V gene sequence: CDR1 MNHNS, CDR2 SASEGT. The CDR3 region has the DNA TGTGCCAGTGACATTAATGAACAGGGGCCAAGGGGCTACACCTTC. Residues: CASDINEQGPRGYTF.

The chain recombines TRBV6-1 with TRBJ2-7; 7 bases align to TRBD2. Germline CDR1 MNHNS, CDR2 SASEGT. The CDR3 covers 13 residues. Unmatched junction bases numbered 10, after V lost 7 bases and J lost 7 bases. In nucleotides, the CDR3 is TGTGCCAGCACCTGGGGGGGATCCCGTGAGCAGTACTTC. Its translation: CASTWGGSREQYF.

The rearrangement links TRBV18 to TRBJ1-5; no reliable D call. Germline-derived CDR1 and CDR2 are KGHSH and LQKENI. V lost 2 bases, J lost 1 base, and 9 bases lay in between. The CDR3 spans 15 residues. In nucleotides, the CDR3 is TGTGCCAGCTCACCAGACGGAGCGAGCAATCAGCCCCAGCATTTT. Translated, it gives CASSPDGASNQPQHF.

This clone was counted a few times. The chain carries TRBV19 and TRBJ2-3; D may be TRBD2 (5 bases). Trimming cost V 8 bases and J 2 bases, with 14 bases left between them. The CDR3 sequence is 14 residues long. Germline loops: CDR1 LNHDA, CDR2 SQIVND (reference sequence). The CDR3 region has the DNA TGTGCCAGTGCAACTAGTCCGGACACAGATACGCAGTATTTT. Amino acids: CASATSPDTDTQYF.

The chain joins TRBV21-1 to TRBJ1-1. TRBV21-1 is termed a pseudogene. The CDR3 runs 15 residues. The CDR3 region has the DNA TGTGCCAGCAGCACCTTCCCGGGGGGGAACACTGAAGCTTTCTTT. It is translated as CASSTFPGGNTEAFF.

This rearrangement joins TRBV19 to TRBJ2-1; D remains unclear. Trimming left V 3 bases short and J 4 bases short, with 13 bases between. The CDR3 sequence is 15 residues long. From germline, CDR1 is LNHDA and CDR2 SQIVND (reference sequence). In DNA, the CDR3 is TGTGCCAGTAGTATGGCCCTAGGCGGTTACAATGAGCAGTTCTTC. Translation gives CASSMALGGYNEQFF. Full variable domain (missing parts from reference TRBV19 and TRBJ2-1): DGGITQSPKYLFRKEGQNVTLSCEQNLNHDAMYWYRQDPGQGLRLIYYSQIVNDFQKGDIAEGYSVSREKKESFPLTVTSAQKNPTAFYLCASSMALGGYNEQFFGPGTRLTVL.